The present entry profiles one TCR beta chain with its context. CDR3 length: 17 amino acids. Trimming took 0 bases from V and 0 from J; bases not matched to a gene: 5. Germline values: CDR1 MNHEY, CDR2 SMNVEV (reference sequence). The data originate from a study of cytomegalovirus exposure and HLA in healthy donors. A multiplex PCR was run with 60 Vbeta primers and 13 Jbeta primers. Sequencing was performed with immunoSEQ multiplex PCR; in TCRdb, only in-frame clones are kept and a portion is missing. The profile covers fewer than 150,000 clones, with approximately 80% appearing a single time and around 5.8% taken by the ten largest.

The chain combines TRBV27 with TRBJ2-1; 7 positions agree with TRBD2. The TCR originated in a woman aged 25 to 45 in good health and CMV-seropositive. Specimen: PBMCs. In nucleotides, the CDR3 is TGTGCCAGCAGTTTATCGGCTAGCGGAAGCTCCTACAATGAGCAGTTCTTC. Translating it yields CASSLSASGSSYNEQFF.